This TCR beta chain is from a study of control samples from healthy donors and cancer patients. Using immunoSEQ multiplex PCR, the repertoire was profiled, and TCRdb retains in-frame clones only, with some absent. The sample carries some 100,000 clones, around 89% recorded once. V lost 4 bases, J lost 2 bases, and 11 bases lay in between. The germline gives CDR1 SGHRS, CDR2 YFSETQ. The CDR3 totals 14 residues. Sequencing input: blood. V usage is TRBV5-1 and J usage is TRBJ2-3; D not resolved. This TCR was sampled from a woman aged 45-59 years in good health. The DNA of the CDR3 is TGCGCCAGCAGCCCCGCCGGGTCCACAGATACGCAGTATTTT. This sequence encodes CASSPAGSTDTQYF.